These T cell receptor beta chains were read from a single sample in a study of tumor-infiltrating lymphocytes in primary liver carcinoma. MiXCR was run by TCRdb on the multiplex PCR reads, yielding one entry per CDR3 protein. Of fewer than 350,000 distinct CDR3 sequences in the sample, less than 75% were seen once. The material sequenced was peripheral blood. Receptor source: a man aged 40-49 years with primary liver carcinoma and hepatitis B virus infection. The CDR3 runs from the conserved cysteine through the conserved F or W. D genes are given only for firm matches. A row's size may be missing; if present it is once, few, many or a size class.

clone size,V gene,D gene,J gene,CDR3 DNA,CDR3 protein
once,TRBV11-2,-,TRBJ1-1,TGTGCCAGCAGCGCCTTGGTTGTGAACACTGAAGCTTTTTTT,CASSALVVNTEAFF
few,TRBV7-9,TRBD1,TRBJ1-1,TGTGCCAGCAGCCTACAGGGGCTCGACACTGAAGCTTTCTTT,CASSLQGLDTEAFF
-,TRBV11-2,-,TRBJ2-5,TGTGCCAGCAGCTTAGGAAGTGCCAACCATGAGACCCAGTACTTC,CASSLGSANHETQYF
few,TRBV6-2/TRBV6-3,-,TRBJ2-3,TGTGCCAGCAGAGACCCTGTAGCCGCAGATACGCAGTATTTT,CASRDPVAADTQYF
many,TRBV10-3,-,TRBJ2-3,TGTGCCATCAGTGATAGAGTGGGCCAGGACCGGCAGGCCACAGATACGCAGTATTTT,CAISDRVGQDRQATDTQYF
few,TRBV28,TRBD2,TRBJ2-5,TGTGCCAGCAGTCGACTAGCGCCGTACCAAGAGACCCAGTACTTC,CASSRLAPYQETQYF
many,TRBV14,-,TRBJ2-2,TGTGCCAGCAGCCTCGGACCTAACACCGGGGAGCTGTTTTTT,CASSLGPNTGELFF
many,TRBV29-1,TRBD1,TRBJ1-2,TGCAGCGTTGGACAGGGCGGAAGCTACACCTTC,CSVGQGGSYTF
many,TRBV6-1,-,TRBJ2-7,TGTGCCAGCACGACGGGGGAATGGTACGAGCAGTACTTC,CASTTGEWYEQYF
-,TRBV6-2/TRBV6-3,TRBD2,TRBJ2-7,TGTGCCAGCAGTCTACTAGCGTCCTACGAGCAATACTTC,CASSLLASYEQYF
-,TRBV12-3/TRBV12-4,TRBD1,TRBJ1-2,TGTGCCAGTTCCATCGCCGACAGGGGGTATGGTTACACCTTC,CASSIADRGYGYTF
-,TRBV11-2,TRBD1,TRBJ1-1,TGTGCCAACAGCAGGGACAGGGGCAAGAACACTGAAGCTTTCTTC,CANSRDRGKNTEAFF
-,TRBV14,-,TRBJ2-3,TGTGCCAGCAGTCAACCCTTTAACGGGCGCACAGATACGCAGTATTTT,CASSQPFNGRTDTQYF
many,TRBV6-1,-,TRBJ2-3,TGTGCCAGCAGTGAAGGTGCCTGGCGGGTCACAGATACGCAGTATTTT,CASSEGAWRVTDTQYF
few,TRBV6-6,-,TRBJ1-5,TGTGCCAGCAGCCAAGCTAATCAGCCCCAGCATTTT,CASSQANQPQHF
medium-sized,TRBV11-2,-,TRBJ2-7,TGTGCCAGCAGCTTAGGAGGGGGCTACGAGCAGTACTTC,CASSLGGGYEQYF
-,TRBV7-9,-,TRBJ2-5,TGTGCCAGCAGCTTAGACGGGACGCAATCATACGAAGAGACCCAGTACTTC,CASSLDGTQSYEETQYF
-,TRBV7-9,TRBD2,TRBJ2-1,TGTGCCAGCAGCTCCCGGACTAGCGCGAATGGGCAGTTCTTC,CASSSRTSANGQFF
few,TRBV4-1,TRBD2,TRBJ2-1,TGCGCCAGCAGCCAAGCTAGCGGGAGCCATGAGCAGTTCTTC,CASSQASGSHEQFF
-,TRBV7-9,TRBD2,TRBJ2-1,TGTGCCAGCAGCTCGTGGACTAGCGGGATAGGTAAAGGCTCCTACAATGAGCAGTTCTTC,CASSSWTSGIGKGSYNEQFF
-,TRBV6-5,TRBD1,TRBJ2-7,TGTGCCAGCAGACGATGGACAGGGGGCCGGGTCGAGCAGTACTTC,CASRRWTGGRVEQYF
-,TRBV5-6,-,TRBJ1-2,TGTGCCAGCAGCGGGGGAGGGGAAAACTATGGCTACACCTTC,CASSGGGENYGYTF
once,TRBV6-1,-,TRBJ2-7,TGTGCCAGTTCCGATGGACCATACGAACATTACTTC,CASSDGPYEHYF
-,TRBV6-5,-,TRBJ2-1,TGCGCCAGCAGCACAGGGTTGGGGTCCTACAATGAGCAGTTCTTC,CASSTGLGSYNEQFF
few,TRBV28,-,TRBJ2-7,TGTGCCAGCAGTTCAGGGGCGGGGGAGCAGTACTTC,CASSSGAGEQYF
-,TRBV11-3,-,TRBJ2-1,TGTGCCAGCAGCTTTTGGGAGCATGAGCTGTTCTTC,CASSFWEHELFF
few,TRBV12-3/TRBV12-4,TRBD1,TRBJ1-1,TGTGCCAGCAGTTTATCGGCAGGGGGCGAAGCTTTCTTT,CASSLSAGGEAFF
-,TRBV6-5,-,TRBJ1-3,TGTGCCAGCAGTCCGTCCAGCTCTGGAAACACCATATATTTT,CASSPSSSGNTIYF
few,TRBV5-1,-,TRBJ2-5,TGCGCCAGCTCGGCACCCCAAGAGACCCAGTACTTC,CASSAPQETQYF
few,TRBV14,TRBD1,TRBJ2-6,TGTGCCAGCAGCCAAGATTTAACGGGACAGGGGTCCGGGGCCAACGTCCTGACTTTC,CASSQDLTGQGSGANVLTF
few,TRBV10-3,TRBD1,TRBJ2-7,TGTGCCATCAGTGAGTCCCTCTTCCAGGGGGCCGGGGAGCAGTACTTC,CAISESLFQGAGEQYF
-,TRBV7-9,-,TRBJ1-1,TGTGCCAGCAGCTCCGGATTGGGGAACACTGAAGCTTTCTTT,CASSSGLGNTEAFF
once,TRBV11-2,-,TRBJ1-3,TGTGCCAGCAGCTCCATCAGGGGCTCTGGAAGTACCATATATTTT,CASSSIRGSGSTIYF
-,TRBV5-4,-,TRBJ2-6,TGTGCCAGCAGCCCCACCTACGGGATCCTTGGCTCTGAGGCCAACGTCCTGACTTTC,CASSPTYGILGSEANVLTF
many,TRBV12-3/TRBV12-4,TRBD1,TRBJ1-1,TGTGCCAGCAGCCCCGGGACAGGGCACACTGAAGCTTTCTTT,CASSPGTGHTEAFF
many,TRBV11-1,-,TRBJ1-1,TGTGCCAGCAGCTTAGGTGGGGCACTGAACACTGAAGCTTTCTTT,CASSLGGALNTEAFF
-,TRBV12-3/TRBV12-4,-,TRBJ2-7,TGTGTCAGCAGTTTCCCCCCCCGGTACTATGAGCAGTACTTC,CVSSFPPRYYEQYF
-,TRBV15,TRBD2,TRBJ2-5,TGTACCACCAGCACCAGACTAGCGGGACGAGAGACCCAGTACTTC,CTTSTRLAGRETQYF
many,TRBV11-2,-,TRBJ2-7,TGTGCCAGCAGCTTAAACGGGCGGGCTGGGACGGGGGAGCAGTACTTC,CASSLNGRAGTGEQYF
-,TRBV11-2,TRBD1,TRBJ2-7,TGTGCCAGCATCTTAGGACAGGGGGCCTACAAGCAGTACTTC,CASILGQGAYKQYF
once,TRBV11-2,-,TRBJ2-1,TGTGCCAGCAGCCCCAGGGAAGGTGAATCCTACGATGAGCAGTTCTTC,CASSPREGESYDEQFF
-,TRBV4-2,-,TRBJ2-1,TGTGCCAGCAGCCCACGGACAGGGGGGCATAGCGGGAGAGGGAATGAGCAGTTCTTC,CASSPRTGGHSGRGNEQFF
-,TRBV6-5,TRBD1,TRBJ1-1,TGTACCAGCAGTAAACAGGGGGTGAACACTGATGCTTTCTTT,CTSSKQGVNTDAFF
once,TRBV12-3/TRBV12-4,-,TRBJ2-6,TGTGCAAGCATCTTACCACCAGCGGGTTCTGGGGCCAGCGTCCTGACTTTC,CASILPPAGSGASVLTF
-,TRBV11-2,-,TRBJ2-7,TGTGCTAGCAGCCTAAGTCGGCCCCTGGCAGGGGTCTACGAGCAGTACTTC,CASSLSRPLAGVYEQYF
-,TRBV6-6,TRBD1,TRBJ1-6,TGTGTCAGCGGTCAAACAGGGGATTCACCCCTCCACTTT,CVSGQTGDSPLHF
-,TRBV11-2,TRBD1,TRBJ2-1,TGTGCCAGCAGCCCGGGTGAGACAGGGTCTAATGAGCAGTTCTTC,CASSPGETGSNEQFF
many,TRBV4-3,-,TRBJ2-5,TGCGCCAGCAGCCAAGGACAGCAAGAGACCCAGTACTTC,CASSQGQQETQYF
many,TRBV7-9,-,TRBJ2-7,TGTGCCAGCAGCTACGGGACCTCCTACGAGCAGTACTTC,CASSYGTSYEQYF
-,TRBV29-1,-,TRBJ2-5,TGCAGCGCCGACCTAGCTCCAGAGACCCAGTACTTC,CSADLAPETQYF
once,TRBV11-2,-,TRBJ2-7,TGTGCCAGCAGCCCACTCGCGGAGGCCTACGAGCAGTACTTC,CASSPLAEAYEQYF
few,TRBV6-5,TRBD1,TRBJ1-4,TGTGCCAGCAGTTACTCCGCGGGACAGGGGGCAGTTTATGAAAAACTGTTTTTT,CASSYSAGQGAVYEKLFF
few,TRBV4-3,TRBD1,TRBJ2-7,TGCGCCAGCAGCCAAGGGGCAGGGGGCTCCTACGAGCAGTACTTC,CASSQGAGGSYEQYF
-,TRBV6-6,-,TRBJ2-1,TGTGCCAGCAGTTACTCGATACATAATGAGCAGTTCTTC,CASSYSIHNEQFF
many,TRBV12-3/TRBV12-4,-,TRBJ1-2,TGTGCCAGCAGTGGGACGGTGCCGTATGGCTACACCTTC,CASSGTVPYGYTF
once,TRBV11-2,-,TRBJ2-7,TGTGCCAGTAGCTGGACGGGGGGCACCGGGACTACCTATTACGAGAAGTACTTC,CASSWTGGTGTTYYEKYF
few,TRBV24-1,TRBD1,TRBJ1-2,TGTGCCACCAGTGACCCCTCCGGGACAGGGGATGGCTACACCTTC,CATSDPSGTGDGYTF
many,TRBV6-5,-,TRBJ2-3,TGTGCCAGCAGTTACTTTCCACAGGGGACTAGCACAGATACGCAGTATTTT,CASSYFPQGTSTDTQYF
medium-sized,TRBV11-1,-,TRBJ2-1,TGTGCCAGCAGGGAGGGGACAATCCTCTCCAATGAGCAGTTCTTC,CASREGTILSNEQFF
-,TRBV28,-,TRBJ2-2,TGTGCCAGCATACCAGGGCAGGGCACCGGGGAGCTGTTTTTT,CASIPGQGTGELFF